The following is a T cell receptor beta chain sequence with its context. The antigen remains undetermined. The junction departs from the called germline gene at one end, perhaps through a read error. The data derive from a study of shared clonotypes between healthy human individuals. Turning to the study itself: For every donor, three CD4 naive, three CD4 memory, two CD8 naive and one CD8 memory plates were used.

It was CD45RO-negative cells, positively selected for CCR7, that made up naive CD8 cells, with terminally differentiated effector memory CD45RA+ cells excluded. There are 15 residues in the CDR3. From germline, CDR1 is SGHTS and CDR2 YDEGEE. Study-level points and caveats: Clonotypes shared by all four donors outscored non-shared clonotypes in generation probability.

Some 32,000 T cell genomes, or approximately 0.2 ug DNA, went into the sorted-subset replicate PCRs. Method: immunoSEQ multiplex PCR; TCRdb's copy keeps in-frame clones and lacks some. Here the sample spans roughly 2.1 million clones, under 95% being singletons. J is TRBJ2-7 and V is TRBV5-8, with 8 bases fitting TRBD1. The specimen was naive CD8+ T cells from PBMCs. The clonotype comes from a man aged 18 to 29 in good health. Some clones in this sample may be carry-over from other donors' samples. The CDR3 is CASTLTGDTNYEQYF. The CDR3 DNA reads as TGTGCCAGCACCTTGACAGGGGACACAAACTACGAGCAGTACTTC.